Listed below are T cell receptor beta chains from one sample, sequenced in a study of T cells in Graves' hyperthyroidism and ophthalmopathy. Each CDR3 protein is one row after TCRdb ran MiXCR on the multiplex PCR reads. The sample has about 600,000 distinct CDR3 sequences, about a sixth seen once; the top ten hold more than 3%. The sample taken for sequencing was blood. These receptors came from a woman between 40 and 55 years old with Graves' ophthalmopathy. CDR3s include the opening cysteine and the closing phenylalanine or tryptophan. A D gene is named only where the DNA matches it firmly. Rows give clone size only sometimes, using once, few, many, or a class for an expanded clone.

TRBJ2-1,TRBV20-1,.,TRBD2,CSARLLAGKDEQFF,TGCAGTGCTAGATTGCTAGCGGGAAAGGATGAGCAGTTCTTC
TRBJ1-1,TRBV20-1,many,.,CSARDKGAEAFF,TGCAGTGCTAGAGATAAGGGCGCTGAAGCTTTCTTT
TRBJ2-2,TRBV27,many,.,CASSFDGKEDGELFF,TGTGCCAGCAGTTTTGACGGGAAAGAAGACGGGGAGCTGTTTTTT
TRBJ2-5,TRBV30,many,TRBD1,CAWSVGQGAGETQYF,TGTGCCTGGAGTGTCGGACAGGGGGCGGGAGAGACCCAGTACTTC
TRBJ1-2,TRBV3-1,few,.,CASSPRQASYGYTF,TGTGCCAGCAGCCCTAGACAGGCTTCCTATGGCTACACCTTC
TRBJ1-2,TRBV4-1,.,TRBD1,CASSQDFGTGFTFYGYTF,TGCGCCAGCAGCCAAGATTTTGGGACAGGGTTTACTTTCTATGGCTACACCTTC
TRBJ2-1,TRBV20-1,.,.,CSAPHKGQEDNEQFF,TGCAGTGCCCCCCACAAGGGGCAGGAGGACAATGAGCAGTTCTTC
TRBJ2-6,TRBV12-3/TRBV12-4,few,.,CASSDTSGANVLTF,TGTGCCAGCAGTGACACCTCTGGGGCCAACGTCCTGACTTTC
TRBJ2-7,TRBV27,.,.,CASNSIRAPKTYEQYF,TGTGCCAGCAACTCTATTCGGGCGCCTAAAACCTACGAGCAGTACTTC
TRBJ1-1,TRBV6-6,many,TRBD1,CASSYSSGTGVPTEAFF,TGTGCCAGCAGTTACAGTTCCGGGACAGGGGTTCCCACTGAAGCTTTCTTT
TRBJ2-3,TRBV19,few,.,CSSSSTDTQYF,TGTAGTAGTTCTAGCACAGATACGCAGTATTTT
TRBJ2-3,TRBV2,many,TRBD1,CASSWTGVTDTQYF,TGTGCCAGCAGCTGGACAGGGGTGACAGATACGCAGTATTTT
TRBJ2-3,TRBV5-1,few,.,CASSWRDSTDTQYF,TGCGCCAGCAGTTGGCGGGATTCGACAGATACGCAGTATTTT
TRBJ1-5,TRBV2,many,TRBD1,CASSRQGGSNQPQHF,TGTGCCAGCAGTAGACAGGGTGGCAGCAATCAGCCCCAGCATTTT
TRBJ1-1,TRBV18,many,.,CASSPRENTEAFF,TGTGCCAGCAGCCCACGGGAAAACACTGAGGCTTTCTTT
TRBJ2-7,TRBV28,many,TRBD2,CASSPTSGTSYEQYF,TGTGCCAGCAGTCCTACTAGCGGAACTTCCTACGAGCAGTACTTC
TRBJ2-7,TRBV2,many,.,CASRQYGGTIRGYVPYEQYF,TGTGCCAGCAGGCAGTACGGGGGAACGATTCGCGGATACGTCCCCTACGAGCAGTACTTC
TRBJ1-4,TRBV25-1,few,TRBD1,CASTRSAGGNEKLFF,TGTGCCAGCACCCGGAGTGCAGGGGGGAATGAAAAACTGTTTTTT
TRBJ1-1,TRBV6-1,many,.,CASSELLVAMNTEAFF,TGTGCCAGCAGTGAACTTCTTGTGGCCATGAACACTGAAGCTTTCTTT
TRBJ1-1,TRBV24-1,.,.,CATSGGGEAFF,TGTGCCACCAGTGGGGGGGGTGAAGCTTTCTTT
TRBJ1-4,TRBV20-1,few,TRBD1,CSVTVGTGNEKLFF,TGCAGTGTAACTGTCGGGACAGGGAATGAAAAACTGTTTTTT
TRBJ2-3,TRBV18,many,.,CASSPYGKRDTQYF,TGTGCCAGCTCACCGTACGGGAAGAGAGATACGCAGTATTTT
TRBJ1-1,TRBV11-2,many,.,CASSLGRLRGQNLAREAFF,TGTGCCAGCAGCTTAGGCCGACTCCGGGGCCAAAATTTGGCACGAGAAGCTTTCTTT
TRBJ1-2,TRBV10-3,.,TRBD1,CAITPGQGLGGYTF,TGTGCCATCACCCCGGGACAGGGACTCGGTGGCTACACCTTC
TRBJ1-2,TRBV30,many,.,CAWTQAQHGYTF,TGTGCCTGGACACAGGCTCAACATGGCTACACCTTC